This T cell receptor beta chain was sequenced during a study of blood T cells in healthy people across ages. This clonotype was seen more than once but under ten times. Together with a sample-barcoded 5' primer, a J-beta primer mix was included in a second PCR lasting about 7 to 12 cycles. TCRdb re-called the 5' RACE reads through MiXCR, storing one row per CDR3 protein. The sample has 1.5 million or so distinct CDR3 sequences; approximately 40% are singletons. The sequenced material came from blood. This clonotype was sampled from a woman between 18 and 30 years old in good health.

Written as DNA, the CDR3 is TGCGCCAGCAGCCTTTGGACTAGCGGGATAGAGGAGCAGTTCTTC. Its translation is CASSLWTSGIEEQFF. V usage is TRBV4-1 and J usage is TRBJ2-1; 12 bases fit TRBD2. The CDR3 is 15 amino acids. CDR1 is MGHRA, CDR2 YSYEKL, per germline. V lost 4 bases to trimming and J lost 10 bases; unmatched junction nucleotides: 8.